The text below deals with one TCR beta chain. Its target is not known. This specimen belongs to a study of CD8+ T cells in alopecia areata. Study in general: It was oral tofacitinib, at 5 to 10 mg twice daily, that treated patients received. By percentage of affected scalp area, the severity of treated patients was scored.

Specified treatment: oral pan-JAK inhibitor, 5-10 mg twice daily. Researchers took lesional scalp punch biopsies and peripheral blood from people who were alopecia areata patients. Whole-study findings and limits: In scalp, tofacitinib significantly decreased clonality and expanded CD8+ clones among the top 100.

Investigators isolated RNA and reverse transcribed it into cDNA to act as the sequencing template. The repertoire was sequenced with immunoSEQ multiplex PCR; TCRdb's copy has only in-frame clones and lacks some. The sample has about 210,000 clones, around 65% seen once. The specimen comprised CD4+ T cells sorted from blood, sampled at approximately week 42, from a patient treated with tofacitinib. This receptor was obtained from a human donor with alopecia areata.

CDR3 in DNA: TGCAGCGAGTCACAGGGTTTCGGCACTGAAGCTTTCTTT. Amino acids: CSESQGFGTEAFF. The chain joins TRBV29-1 to TRBJ1-1, with D possibly TRBD1 on 6 matching bases. Trimming left V 7 bases short and J 4 bases short, with 16 bases between. CDR1 and CDR2 from the germline V gene are SQVTM and ANQGSEA. This CDR3 spans 13 amino acids.